These 24 T cell receptor beta chains share one sample of origin, sequenced in a study of shared clonotypes between healthy human individuals. Assay used: immunoSEQ multiplex PCR; TCRdb lists only in-frame clones, some missing. The data hold roughly 2,000,000 clones, with just under 95% observed a single time. Naive-designated CD8 cells lacked CD45RO, were positively enriched for CCR7, and omitted terminally differentiated effector memory CD45RA+ cells. The sequencing input was naive CD8+ T cells from PBMCs. The receptor set was obtained from a man between 18 and 29 years old in good health. Some clones in this sample may be carry-over from other donors' samples.

The rearrangement joins TRBV10-2 to TRBJ2-1; D unresolved. Per germline, CDR1 WSHSY and CDR2 SAAADI. The V end was cut by 7 bases, the J end by 4 bases, with 8 bases between. This CDR3 spans 12 amino acids. The CDR3 region is CASTPAYNEQFF. The DNA of the CDR3 is TGCGCCAGCACCCCGGCATACAATGAGCAGTTCTTC.

The chain joins TRBV28 to TRBJ2-3; TRBD2 matches at 7 bases. This CDR3 spans 17 amino acids. J was trimmed by 2 bases and V by 4 bases; bases with no gene match: 12. Germline loops: CDR1 MDHEN, CDR2 SYDVKM. The CDR3 sequence: CASSSLEAGVITDTQYF. As DNA, the CDR3 is TGTGCCAGCAGTTCCCTTGAGGCGGGAGTTATCACAGATACGCAGTATTTT.

The chain employs TRBV4-2 and TRBJ2-3, with 7 bases that match TRBD2. V dropped 7 bases and J dropped 0; count of bases not matched to a gene: 7. CDR1 is LGHNA, CDR2 YNFKEQ, per germline. The CDR3 is made up of 15 amino acids. The CDR3 loop is CASISLAGSTDTQYF. CDR3 DNA: TGTGCCAGCATCTCTTTAGCGGGTAGCACAGATACGCAGTATTTT.

This chain links TRBV14 with TRBJ2-7, with 8 bases that match TRBD1. The germline CDR1 and CDR2 sequences are SGHDN and FVKESK. CDR3 length equals 15 residues. J lost 3 bases, V lost 3 bases, and 7 bases had no gene match. The CDR3 sequence is CASSHGDRKFYEQYF. In DNA, the CDR3 is TGTGCCAGCAGCCATGGGGACAGGAAGTTCTACGAGCAGTACTTC.

The V call is TRBV20-1, the J call TRBJ2-5; D gene ambiguous. V was shortened by 6 bases and J by 5 bases, with 10 bases between the two germline ends. There are 11 residues in the CDR3. CDR1 is DFQATT and CDR2 is SNEGSKA in the germline V gene (reference sequence). CDR3 DNA: TGCAGTGCCGAGCAAGGGGAGACCCAGTACTTC. It translates to CSAEQGETQYF.

This rearrangement joins TRBV21-1 to TRBJ2-7; TRBD1 was called by the table and not checked on the DNA. TRBV21-1 is flagged as a pseudogene. CDR3 size: 15 residues. For the CDR3, the DNA is TGTGCCAGCAGGACCCGGGACAGGGACTCCTACGAGCAGTACTTC. Its protein is CASRTRDRDSYEQYF.

This chain links TRBV23-1 with TRBJ2-1, with 9 bases aligning to TRBD1. TRBV23-1 is treated as an ORF (open reading frame) with a function not yet certain. J gave up 6 bases and V 2 bases, and 5 bases lay outside the gene matches. CDR3 length: 15 amino acids. CDR3 in amino acids: CASSQHRGRVNEQFF. CDR3 nucleotides: TGCGCCAGCAGTCAACACAGGGGGCGCGTCAATGAGCAGTTCTTC.

The rearrangement uses TRBV11-2 and TRBJ2-5; the D gene is possibly TRBD1 (6 bases). The V gene's germline CDR1 is SGHAT and CDR2 FQNNGV. Trimming removed 7 bases from V and 5 bases from J, with 8 bases in between. The CDR3 totals 11 residues. CDR3 in amino acids: CASTQGETQYF. The CDR3 nucleotides read TGTGCCAGCACCCAGGGGGAGACCCAGTACTTC.

V gene TRBV7-2 combines with J gene TRBJ2-7, with 7 nucleotides matching TRBD1. The CDR3 covers 15 residues. Trimming took 3 bases from V and 3 from J; bases not matched to a gene: 8. CDR1 and CDR2 from the germline V gene are SGHTA and FQGNSA. CDR3 amino acids: CASSFPGQQIYEQYF. DNA of the CDR3: TGTGCCAGCAGCTTCCCGGGACAGCAAATCTACGAGCAGTACTTC.

The chain uses TRBV27 and TRBJ1-2; D is possibly TRBD1 (5 bases). This CDR3 contains 14 residues. V lost 0 bases and J 6 bases, leaving 11 bases between the germline ends. Per germline, CDR1 MNHEY and CDR2 SMNVEV (reference sequence). The DNA for the CDR3 is TGTGCCAGCAGTTTATCATCCAGGGTCGATGGCTACACCTTC. Translating it yields CASSLSSRVDGYTF.

The rearrangement uses TRBV5-1 and TRBJ2-7; TRBD1 might be the D (5 bases). Trimming stripped 2 bases from V and 6 bases from J, with 15 bases between. CDR3 length equals 14 residues. Per the germline V gene, CDR1 is SGHRS and CDR2 is YFSETQ. In nucleotides, the CDR3 is TGCGCCAGCAGCTTACTCGTCAGGGATCCCGAGCAGTACTTC. Its translation is CASSLLVRDPEQYF.

The chain has TRBV27 and TRBJ2-1; 8 bases line up with TRBD1. CDR1 MNHEY and CDR2 SMNVEV come from the germline V gene (reference sequence). V shed 7 bases, J shed 10 bases, and the junction held 3 bases outside the gene matches. The CDR3 loop spans 11 amino acids. Here the CDR3 DNA reads TGTGCCAGCACCGACAGGGGCGAGCAGTTCTTC. Translating it yields CASTDRGEQFF.

The chain has TRBV9 and TRBJ2-7; the match to TRBD1 covers 7 bases. Per the germline V gene, CDR1 is SGDLS and CDR2 is YYNGEE. There are 15 residues in the CDR3. V was pared by 2 bases and J by 2 bases, with 7 bases of the junction left unmatched. For the CDR3, the DNA is TGTGCCAGCAGCGTTTCAGGGGGACAGACCTACGAGCAGTACTTC. Translation gives CASSVSGGQTYEQYF.

The chain couples TRBV7-9 to TRBJ1-1; D remains unclear. CDR3 length equals 14 residues. Germline CDR1 is SEHNR and CDR2 is FQNEAQ (reference sequence). Trimming took off 8 bases at V and 0 bases at J, with 13 bases between the two ends. The CDR3 DNA follows: TGTGCCAGCTCTGTAGTTGGTATGAACACTGAAGCTTTCTTT. This codes for CASSVVGMNTEAFF.

The V and J genes are TRBV28 and TRBJ1-1, with D possibly being TRBD1 (5 bases). This CDR3 is 15 amino acids long. Trimming removed 6 bases at V and 2 bases at J, with 16 bases between. Germline V lookup: CDR1 MDHEN, CDR2 SYDVKM. The CDR3 region has the DNA TGTGCCAGCAGCCTAACGTGGGGGTCTAACACTGAAGCTTTCTTT. Its protein is CASSLTWGSNTEAFF.

The chain joins TRBV6-1 to TRBJ2-7, with D unclear. Trimming left V 6 bases short and J 0 bases short, with 12 bases between. CDR3 length: 14 residues. Germline CDR1 MNHNS, CDR2 SASEGT. CDR3 DNA: TGTGCCAGCAGAGGAAGATACTCCTCCTACGAGCAGTACTTC. Translated: CASRGRYSSYEQYF.

The chain links TRBV27 to TRBJ1-4; D not resolved. This CDR3 is built from 13 residues. Germline assignment: CDR1 MNHEY and CDR2 SMNVEV (reference sequence). V was cut by 5 bases and J by 7 bases, with 11 bases left in between. CDR3 nucleotide sequence: TGTGCCAGCAGTCCCCATTATCGTGAAAAACTGTTTTTT. The encoded protein is CASSPHYREKLFF.

V usage is TRBV7-9 and J usage is TRBJ2-7; D is undetermined. The ends were cut back, 2 bases at V and 0 bases at J, with 11 bases in the middle. The CDR3 runs 15 residues. CDR1 is SEHNR, CDR2 FQNEAQ, per germline (reference sequence). DNA for the CDR3: TGTGCCAGCAGCTTACCGGACGCGAGCTCCTACGAGCAGTACTTC. Amino acids: CASSLPDASSYEQYF.

Ten or more counts support this clone. The gene calls are TRBV6-6 and TRBJ2-3, with 11 positions matching TRBD2. Germline assignment: CDR1 MNHNY and CDR2 SVGAGI (reference sequence). After removal of 5 bases from V and 2 bases from J, the junction contained 6 bases not matched to a gene. This CDR3 has 16 residues. The DNA for the CDR3 is TGTGCCAGCAGTAAAACTAGCGGGAGTTACACAGATACGCAGTATTTT. Its translation is CASSKTSGSYTDTQYF.

In DNA, the CDR3 is TGCAGCGTATTACGGGGTTACACCGGGGAGCTGTTTTTT. Encoded protein: CSVLRGYTGELFF. The chain links TRBV29-1 to TRBJ2-2; TRBD2 might be the D (5 bases). The germline V gene encodes CDR1 SQVTM and CDR2 ANQGSEA. The CDR3 totals 13 residues. Trimming pared 6 bases from V and 3 bases from J, leaving 11 bases between.

The V gene is TRBV7-6, the J gene TRBJ2-7; the D gene is possibly TRBD2 (6 bases). V was shortened by 1 base and J by 0 bases, with 16 bases between the two germline ends. The CDR3 has 17 amino acids. Germline CDR1 and CDR2: SGHVS and FNYEAQ. CDR3 in amino acids: CASSLDYLALSSYEQYF. In DNA form, the CDR3 reads TGTGCCAGCAGCTTAGATTATCTAGCGCTCAGCTCCTACGAGCAGTACTTC. Drawing the rest from reference TRBV7-6 and TRBJ2-7, the complete variable domain is GAGVSQSPRYKVTKRGQDVALRCDPISGHVSLYWYRQALGQGPEFLTYFNYEAQQDKSGLPNDRFSAERPEGSISTLTIQRTEQRDSAMYRCASSLDYLALSSYEQYFGPGTRLTVT.

In regard to this clone: The sample has other DNA sequences that encode this CDR3 too. V gene TRBV19 combines with J gene TRBJ1-1; D is unresolved. The CDR3 is made up of 12 amino acids. V was shortened by 5 bases and J by 7 bases, with 11 bases between the two germline ends. The germline V gene encodes CDR1 LNHDA and CDR2 SQIVND (reference sequence). CDR3 nucleotide sequence: TGTGCCAGTAGTTTTCGGAGCAATGAAGCTTTCTTT. Its translation is CASSFRSNEAFF.

The chain is built from TRBV29-1 and TRBJ2-1; 14 bases are shared with TRBD2. V shed 5 bases, J shed 6 bases, and the junction held 3 bases outside the gene matches. The CDR3 sequence is 14 residues long. Germline V gene lookup returns CDR1 SQVTM and CDR2 ANQGSEA. CDR3 loop: CSVCGTSGSNEQFF. The CDR3 DNA reads as TGCAGCGTTTGTGGGACTAGCGGGAGCAATGAGCAGTTCTTC.

This sequence joins TRBV27 and TRBJ1-1; D is possibly TRBD1 (5 bases). CDR1 and CDR2 (germline): MNHEY, SMNVEV (reference sequence). Trimming pared 7 bases from V and 1 base from J, leaving 10 bases between. The length of the CDR3 is 13 residues. CDR3 nucleotide sequence: TGTGCCAGCATGGGAGGGGAGAACACTGAAGCTTTCTTT. It specifies CASMGGENTEAFF.